The 32 T cell receptor beta chains presented below share a single source sample, sequenced in a study of T-cell reconstitution after alpha-beta-depleted transplantation in children. Preparation of the TCRbeta library was carried out with unique molecular identifiers. TCRdb reprocessed the PCR reads via MiXCR and lists one record per CDR3 protein. Among around 100,000 distinct CDR3 sequences listed, around 7.8% were seen once. Sequences were derived from PBMCs, sampled before TCRalphabeta/CD19-depleted stem cell transplant. These receptors all stem from a boy aged 2 to 9 with acute lymphoblastic leukemia, due to receive a stem cell transplant.

The CDR3 region has the DNA TGCAGTGCTACATCCGGGACAGGGGCCTACGAGCAGTACTTC. Its protein is CSATSGTGAYEQYF. The chain joins TRBV20-1 to TRBJ2-7; 10 bases are shared with TRBD1. Germline trimming cut 4 bases from V and 2 bases from J; bases unmatched to any gene: 5. CDR1 and CDR2 from the germline V gene are DFQATT and SNEGSKA (reference sequence). There are 14 residues in the CDR3.

The J gene is TRBJ1-5, the V gene TRBV4-1, with TRBD1 matching over 8 bases. The CDR3 is 15 residues long. Losses at the gene ends were 3 bases for V and 6 bases for J; bases not matched to a gene: 7. Looked up from germline, CDR1 is MGHRA and CDR2 is YSYEKL. The CDR3 DNA reads TGCGCCAGCAGCCACCCAGGGACAGGTATTCAGCCCCAGCATTTT. This translates into CASSHPGTGIQPQHF.

This clonotype was observed many times. This rearrangement joins TRBV20-1 to TRBJ1-2; D may be TRBD1 (5 bases). CDR3 size: 13 residues. Germline lookup yields CDR1 DFQATT and CDR2 SNEGSKA (reference sequence). Trimming shortened V by 6 bases and J by 8 bases, and 19 bases separated the two germline ends. CDR3 DNA: TGCAGTGCGCCGACAGACTTACCCCGGGGCTACACCTTC. Protein: CSAPTDLPRGYTF.

This clonotype was recorded a few times. V gene TRBV3-1 combines with J gene TRBJ1-1; D may be TRBD1 (5 bases). Trimming took off 3 bases at V and 1 base at J, with 12 bases between the two ends. The CDR3 loop spans 15 amino acids. Germline-derived CDR1 and CDR2 are LGHDT and YNNKEL (reference sequence). The CDR3 spells CASSHLRGGNTEAFF. CDR3 DNA sequence: TGTGCCAGCAGCCACCTCCGGGGGGGGAACACTGAAGCTTTCTTT.

This rearrangement joins TRBV6-5 to TRBJ1-4; D is possibly TRBD1 (5 bases). CDR1 and CDR2 from the germline V gene are MNHEY and SVGAGI. The CDR3 is made up of 15 amino acids. V was cut by 0 bases and J by 8 bases, with 13 bases left in between. DNA of the CDR3: TGTGCCAGCAGTTACTCTAACACAGGAACGGAAAAACTGTTTTTT. This gives the protein CASSYSNTGTEKLFF.

In its sample, this clonotype was seen many times. The genes are TRBV6-4 and TRBJ2-2; D is undetermined. The CDR3 is 15 residues long. Trimming removed 2 bases at V and 3 bases at J, with 10 bases between. The germline V gene encodes CDR1 MRHNA and CDR2 SNTAGT. The CDR3 loop reads CASSDRSDHTGELFF. The CDR3 nucleotides are TGTGCCAGCAGTGACCGGTCTGACCACACCGGGGAGCTGTTTTTT.

This clonotype was recorded at least ten times. CDR3 loop: CASSLGTASRGTGELFF. CDR3 DNA: TGCGCCAGCAGCTTGGGTACCGCTTCCAGGGGAACCGGGGAGCTGTTTTTT. The chain carries TRBV5-1 and TRBJ2-2, with D possibly being TRBD1 (6 bases). This CDR3 is 17 amino acids long. Germline lookup yields CDR1 SGHRS and CDR2 YFSETQ. The V gene lost 0 bases and the J gene lost 5 bases, with 17 bases spanning the gap.

Here the CDR3 reads CASSVTGLAGGQETQYF. CDR3 nucleotides: TGTGCCAGCAGTGTAACGGGACTAGCGGGGGGGCAGGAGACCCAGTACTTC. This chain uses TRBV28 with TRBJ2-5; 16 nucleotides line up with TRBD2. The CDR3 consists of 17 residues. The germline V gene encodes CDR1 MDHEN and CDR2 SYDVKM. Trimming cost V 5 bases and J 5 bases; bases outside gene matches: 8.

The rearrangement links TRBV2 to TRBJ2-3, with 8 bases identical to TRBD2. This CDR3 is 10 amino acids long. Germline CDR1 and CDR2: SNHLY and FYNNEI. After removal of 10 bases from V and 8 bases from J, the junction contained 2 bases not matched to a gene. The CDR3, as DNA: TGTGCCATCCTAGCGGGTACGCAGTATTTT. Protein product: CAILAGTQYF. Based on the CDR3 plus reference TRBV2 and TRBJ2-3, the full variable domain is EPEVTQTPSHQVTQMGQEVILRCVPISNHLYFYWYRQILGQKVEFLVSFYNNEISEKSEIFDDQFSVERPDGSNFTLKIRSTKLEDSAMYFCAILAGTQYFGPGTRLTVL.

Only a few counts were recorded for this clonotype. The chain joins TRBV20-1 to TRBJ1-6; D possibly corresponds to TRBD1 (6 bases). Germline values: CDR1 DFQATT, CDR2 SNEGSKA (reference sequence). V was trimmed by 2 bases and J by 3 bases, leaving 20 bases between them. This CDR3 region has 18 residues. CDR3 in amino acids: CSARRDAGTPIYNSPLHF. CDR3 bases: TGCAGTGCTAGACGGGACGCCGGGACACCGATCTATAATTCACCCCTCCACTTT.

This clonotype appeared many times. The chain recombines TRBV5-6 with TRBJ2-3; D is unresolved. V gave up 4 bases and J gave up 4 bases, with 10 bases separating them. CDR3 length equals 13 residues. Germline values: CDR1 SGHDT, CDR2 YYEEEE. CDR3: CASSPLISDTQYF. CDR3 nucleotides: TGTGCCAGCAGCCCCTTGATATCAGATACGCAGTATTTT.

In its sample, this clonotype was seen many times. The gene calls are TRBV5-1 and TRBJ2-1; D may be TRBD2 (6 bases). This CDR3 contains 13 residues. In germline, CDR1 is SGHRS, CDR2 YFSETQ. The V gene lost 3 bases and the J gene lost 6 bases, with 10 bases spanning the gap. This chain's CDR3 is CASSSGESNEQFF. CDR3 sequence (DNA): TGCGCCAGCAGCTCGGGGGAATCCAATGAGCAGTTCTTC.

This clonotype came up many times. This chain uses TRBV12-5 with TRBJ2-2; D gene ambiguous. This CDR3 has 16 residues. Per germline, CDR1 LGHNT and CDR2 FRNRAP. V was clipped by 0 bases and J by 2 bases, with 10 bases between them. CDR3 loop: CASGLVINRNTGELFF. The CDR3 DNA reads as TGTGCTAGTGGTTTGGTAATTAACCGTAACACCGGGGAGCTGTTTTTT.

This clonotype has a count of ten or more. V and J are TRBV3-1 and TRBJ2-5, with 11 positions matching TRBD2. The CDR3 loop spans 15 amino acids. The V gene's germline CDR1 is LGHDT and CDR2 YNNKEL (reference sequence). V dropped 3 bases and J dropped 5; count of bases not matched to a gene: 5. CDR3 nucleotides: TGTGCCAGCAGCCAGTCTAGCGGGGGGCTGGAGACCCAGTACTTC. Translating it yields CASSQSSGGLETQYF.

This clonotype was seen ten or more times. The CDR3: CASSPQGALSEQYF. The CDR3, as DNA: TGCGCCAGCAGCCCCCAGGGGGCCCTCTCCGAGCAGTACTTC. This chain joins TRBV5-1 and TRBJ2-7, with 8 bases fitting TRBD1. CDR3 length equals 14 residues. V lost 4 bases and J lost 6; bases outside the gene matches: 9. Germline V gives CDR1 SGHRS, CDR2 YFSETQ.

This clonotype was picked up a small number of times. This chain joins TRBV6-5 and TRBJ1-5, with 7 bases fitting TRBD1. The CDR3 runs to 15 residues. J gave up 4 bases and V 6 bases, and 9 bases lay outside the gene matches. Germline CDR1 and CDR2: MNHEY and SVGAGI. CDR3: CASRTGTAFNQPQHF. CDR3 nucleotides: TGTGCCAGCAGAACCGGGACAGCCTTTAATCAGCCCCAGCATTTT.

Many counts were recorded for this clonotype. The V call is TRBV20-1, the J call TRBJ2-3; 12 bases agree with TRBD2. The ends lost 3 bases at V and 0 bases at J; junction bases unmatched: 10. The germline V gene encodes CDR1 DFQATT and CDR2 SNEGSKA (reference sequence). The CDR3 loop spans 18 amino acids. The CDR3 spells CSASVASGGVFSTDTQYF. The CDR3 DNA is TGCAGTGCTAGTGTTGCTAGCGGGGGGGTTTTTAGCACAGATACGCAGTATTTT.

CDR3 nucleotides: TGTGCCAGCAGCTTAAGCGGGGCGGCATACAATGAGCAGTTCTTC. Translating gives CASSLSGAAYNEQFF. The chain joins TRBV7-2 to TRBJ2-1, with TRBD2 identical over 7 bases. V shed 2 bases, J shed 4 bases, and the junction held 5 bases outside the gene matches. CDR3 length: 15 residues. Per germline, CDR1 SGHTA and CDR2 FQGNSA.

Only a few counts were recorded for this clonotype. This chain joins TRBV7-8 and TRBJ2-7, with 7 bases fitting TRBD1. The CDR3 consists of 14 residues. Germline loops: CDR1 SGHVS, CDR2 FQNEAQ. The trim removed 5 bases at V and 5 bases at J, leaving 9 bases unmatched. CDR3 DNA sequence: TGTGCCAGCAGCCCCATCGACAGGGACGACGAGCAGTACTTC. It yields the protein CASSPIDRDDEQYF.

The sample holds many counts of this clonotype. V and J are TRBV5-5 and TRBJ2-5; D remains unclear. The CDR3 contains 13 residues. The V gene lost 3 bases and the J gene lost 4 bases, with 10 bases spanning the gap. The V gene's germline CDR1 is SGHKS and CDR2 YYEKEE (reference sequence). The CDR3 DNA reads TGTGCCAGCAGCTCGCGAATGAGAGAGACCCAGTACTTC. It codes for CASSSRMRETQYF.

This clonotype came up many times. The V call is TRBV5-1, the J call TRBJ2-1; the match to TRBD1 covers 11 bases. CDR1 and CDR2 (germline): SGHRS, YFSETQ. There are 14 residues in the CDR3. V shed 0 bases, J shed 13 bases, and the junction held 6 bases outside the gene matches. The CDR3 region is CASSLDRTGGDQFF. CDR3 DNA: TGCGCCAGCAGCTTGGACAGGACAGGGGGCGATCAGTTCTTC.

This clonotype was detected many times. This chain links TRBV7-2 with TRBJ1-4; TRBD1 might be the D (6 bases). CDR1 is SGHTA, CDR2 FQGNSA, per germline. The CDR3 length is 15 residues. V was shortened by 5 bases and J by 6 bases, with 16 bases between the two germline ends. In nucleotides, the CDR3 is TGTGCCAGCAGCCCCAGTGGGGGGGCATATGAAAAACTGTTTTTT. Protein: CASSPSGGAYEKLFF.

This clonotype was seen more than once but under ten times. The chain joins TRBV12-3 or TRBV12-4 to TRBJ2-3; the match to TRBD2 covers 7 bases. The CDR3 spans 15 residues. J was trimmed by 2 bases and V by 3 bases; bases with no gene match: 5. The CDR3 DNA reads as TGTGCCAGCAGTTTCCGGGGGGATCCCACAGATACGCAGTATTTT. Translated, it gives CASSFRGDPTDTQYF.

The J gene is TRBJ2-7, the V gene TRBV7-8; unclear D gene. The CDR3 has 11 residues. The V gene's germline CDR1 is SGHVS and CDR2 FQNEAQ. Trimming shortened V by 5 bases and J by 7 bases, and 9 bases separated the two germline ends. Here the CDR3 reads CASSPRWEQYF. The DNA for the CDR3 is TGTGCCAGCAGCCCCCGGTGGGAGCAGTACTTC.

Comments on this clonotype: Being one base from a much bigger clone, this may be a read error. The chain recombines TRBV3-1 with TRBJ2-1; D gene ambiguous. The V gene lost 1 base and the J gene lost 2 bases, with 12 bases spanning the gap. The CDR3 length is 16 residues. Germline-derived CDR1 and CDR2 are LGHDT and YNNKEL (reference sequence). The CDR3 here is CASSQVTRGTYNEQFF. In DNA, the CDR3 is TGTGCCAGCAGCCAAGTAACCAGAGGCACCTACAATGAGCAGTTCTTC.

This clonotype was seen repeatedly, ten times or more. The chain links TRBV2 to TRBJ2-7; D is possibly TRBD1 (6 bases). This CDR3 comprises 16 residues. Germline lookup yields CDR1 SNHLY and CDR2 FYNNEI. Trimming removed 6 bases at V and 7 bases at J, with 25 bases between. In DNA form, the CDR3 reads TGTGCCAGCAGGGGGGCTCCGTTCGGACCGTCGGGGGAGCAGTACTTC. It codes for CASRGAPFGPSGEQYF.

The rearrangement joins TRBV20-1 to TRBJ1-1; the match to TRBD1 covers 7 bases. The CDR3 covers 15 residues. Per germline, CDR1 DFQATT and CDR2 SNEGSKA (reference sequence). J lost 1 base, V lost 0 bases, and 5 bases had no gene match. The CDR3 DNA is TGCAGTGCTAGAGATCTGAGGGGGCCGAACACTGAAGCTTTCTTT. Translated: CSARDLRGPNTEAFF.

The V and J genes are TRBV6-5 and TRBJ1-5; D gene unclear. The CDR3 contains 12 residues. The germline gives CDR1 MNHEY, CDR2 SVGAGI. Trimming took 1 base from V and 10 from J, leaving 8 bases between them. Here the CDR3 DNA reads TGTGCCAGCAGTTACTTAGGAGGACCCCAGCATTTT. Its translation: CASSYLGGPQHF.

This clonotype was seen a few times. J is TRBJ2-2 and V is TRBV20-1, with 7 bases matching TRBD1. V lost 5 bases and J lost 5; bases outside the gene matches: 8. The CDR3 sequence is 14 residues long. Germline V gives CDR1 DFQATT, CDR2 SNEGSKA (reference sequence). CDR3 coding DNA: TGCAGTGCTCCGCGACAGGACAGGACCGGGGAGCTGTTTTTT. As protein: CSAPRQDRTGELFF.

In this sample, this clonotype turned up many times. V is TRBV7-3 and J is TRBJ2-5; either TRBD1 or TRBD2 may supply D (5 bases each). The CDR3 runs to 15 residues. V gave up 4 bases and J gave up 3 bases, with 15 bases separating them. Germline V gene data show CDR1 as SGHTA and CDR2 as FQGTGA. CDR3 in amino acids: CASSSTGTEEETQYF. In DNA, the CDR3 is TGTGCCAGCAGCTCGACCGGGACCGAGGAAGAGACCCAGTACTTC.

The table lists this clonotype with a few counts. The V and J genes are TRBV6-1 and TRBJ1-2, with 8 bases matching TRBD1. The CDR3 contains 15 residues. Germline V gives CDR1 MNHNS, CDR2 SASEGT. V lost 6 bases and J lost 3; bases outside the gene matches: 9. CDR3 DNA: TGTGCCAGCAGCCGCTCAGGGGGCAACGACTATGGCTACACCTTC. Protein product: CASSRSGGNDYGYTF.

The V call is TRBV9, the J call TRBJ1-1, with a weak D call TRBD1 (5 bases). V was pared by 3 bases and J by 3 bases, with 15 bases between. CDR3 length equals 15 residues. Germline V gene data show CDR1 as SGDLS and CDR2 as YYNGEE. As DNA, the CDR3 is TGTGCCAGCAGCGGGAACGGGGGGATAGACACTGAAGCTTTCTTT. Amino acids: CASSGNGGIDTEAFF.